Below are 2 T cell receptor beta chains sequenced from a single sample in a study of Graves' ophthalmopathy and Graves' hyperthyroidism. TCR beta CDR3 amplification used RNA transcripts. The library came from an HTBI-primed first-round RT-PCR and a second-round multiplex PCR. TCRdb recomputed calls from the multiplex PCR reads with MiXCR, one row per CDR3 protein. The sample lists approximately 330,000 distinct CDR3 sequences, roughly 17% occurring once. Sequenced sample: peripheral blood. The receptors stem from an adult man with Graves' ophthalmopathy.

The J gene is TRBJ2-7, the V gene TRBV7-9, with D unclear. V lost 5 bases and J 0 bases, leaving 8 bases between the germline ends. This CDR3 is built from 13 residues. Per germline, CDR1 SEHNR and CDR2 FQNEAQ (reference sequence). CDR3 sequence reads: CASSAYNSYEQYF. The CDR3 bases are TGTGCCAGCAGCGCCTACAACTCCTACGAGCAGTACTTC.

This clonotype was recorded at least ten times. CDR3: CASSAVQETQYF. CDR3 DNA: TGTGCCAGCAGTGCGGTCCAAGAGACCCAGTACTTC. The rearrangement links TRBV6-2 or TRBV6-3 to TRBJ2-5; no firm D call. The length of the CDR3 is 12 residues. The V end lost 5 bases, the J end lost 1 base, and 5 bases lay between the germline ends. Germline V gene lookup returns CDR1 MNHEY and CDR2 SVGEGT.